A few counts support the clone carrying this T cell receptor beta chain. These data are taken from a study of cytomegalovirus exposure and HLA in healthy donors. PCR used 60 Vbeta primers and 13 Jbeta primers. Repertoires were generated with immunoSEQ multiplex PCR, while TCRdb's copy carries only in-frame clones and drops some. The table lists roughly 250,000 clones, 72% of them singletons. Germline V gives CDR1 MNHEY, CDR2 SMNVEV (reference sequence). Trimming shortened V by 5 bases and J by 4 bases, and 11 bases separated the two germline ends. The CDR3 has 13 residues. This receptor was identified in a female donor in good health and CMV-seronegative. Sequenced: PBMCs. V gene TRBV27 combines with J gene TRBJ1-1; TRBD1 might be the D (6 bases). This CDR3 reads CASSPRDITEAFF. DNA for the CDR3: TGTGCCAGCAGTCCACGGGACATCACTGAAGCTTTCTTT.